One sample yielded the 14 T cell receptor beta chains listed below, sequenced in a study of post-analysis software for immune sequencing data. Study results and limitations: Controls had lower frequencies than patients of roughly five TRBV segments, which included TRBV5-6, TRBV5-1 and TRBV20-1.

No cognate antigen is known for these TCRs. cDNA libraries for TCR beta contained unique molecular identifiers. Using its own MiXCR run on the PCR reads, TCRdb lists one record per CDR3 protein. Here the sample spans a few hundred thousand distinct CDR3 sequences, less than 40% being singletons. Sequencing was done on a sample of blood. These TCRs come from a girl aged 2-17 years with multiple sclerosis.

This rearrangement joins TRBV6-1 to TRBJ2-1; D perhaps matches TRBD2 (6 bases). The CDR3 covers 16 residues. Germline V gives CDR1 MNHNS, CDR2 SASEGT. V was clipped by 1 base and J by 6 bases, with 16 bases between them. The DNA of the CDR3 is TGTGCCAGCAGTGAAGTCATTCGGGGGATTGGCAATGAGCAGTTCTTC. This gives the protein CASSEVIRGIGNEQFF.

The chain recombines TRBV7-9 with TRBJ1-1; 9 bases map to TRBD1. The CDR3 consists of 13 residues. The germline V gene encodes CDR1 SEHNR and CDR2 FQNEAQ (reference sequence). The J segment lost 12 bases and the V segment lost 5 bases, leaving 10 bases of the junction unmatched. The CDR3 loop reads CASSERTGVLSFF. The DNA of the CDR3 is TGTGCCAGCAGCGAGCGGACAGGGGTTTTGTCTTTCTTT.

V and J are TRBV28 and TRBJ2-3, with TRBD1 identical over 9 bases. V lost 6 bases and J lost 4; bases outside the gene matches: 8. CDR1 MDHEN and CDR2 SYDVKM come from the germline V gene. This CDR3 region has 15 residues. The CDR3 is CASRFGDRVADTQYF. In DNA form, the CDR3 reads TGTGCCAGCAGGTTTGGGGACAGGGTAGCAGATACGCAGTATTTT.

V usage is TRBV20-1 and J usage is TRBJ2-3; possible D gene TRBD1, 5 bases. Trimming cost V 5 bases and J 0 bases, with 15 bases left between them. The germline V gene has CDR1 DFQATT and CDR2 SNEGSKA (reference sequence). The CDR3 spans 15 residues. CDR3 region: CSAETVGTSTDTQYF. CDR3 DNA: TGCAGTGCTGAGACAGTGGGCACTAGCACAGATACGCAGTATTTT.

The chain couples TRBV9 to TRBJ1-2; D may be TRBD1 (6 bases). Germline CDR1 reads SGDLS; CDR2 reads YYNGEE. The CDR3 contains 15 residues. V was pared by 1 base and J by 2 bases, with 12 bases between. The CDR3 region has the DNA TGTGCCAGCAGCGTACTAGTGGACAGCAACTATGGCTACACCTTC. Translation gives CASSVLVDSNYGYTF.

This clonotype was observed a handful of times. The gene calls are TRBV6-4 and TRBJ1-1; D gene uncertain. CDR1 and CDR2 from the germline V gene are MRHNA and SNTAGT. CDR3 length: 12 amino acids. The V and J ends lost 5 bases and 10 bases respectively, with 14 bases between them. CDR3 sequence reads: CASSRPTSGAFF. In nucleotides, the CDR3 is TGTGCCAGCAGTCGACCGACAAGTGGAGCTTTCTTT.

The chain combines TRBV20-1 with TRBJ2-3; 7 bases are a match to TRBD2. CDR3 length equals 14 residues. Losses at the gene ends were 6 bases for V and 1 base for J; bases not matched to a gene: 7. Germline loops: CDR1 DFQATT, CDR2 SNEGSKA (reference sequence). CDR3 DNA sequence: TGCAGTGCCCTCTGGGCGGGGGGCACAGATACGCAGTATTTT. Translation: CSALWAGGTDTQYF.

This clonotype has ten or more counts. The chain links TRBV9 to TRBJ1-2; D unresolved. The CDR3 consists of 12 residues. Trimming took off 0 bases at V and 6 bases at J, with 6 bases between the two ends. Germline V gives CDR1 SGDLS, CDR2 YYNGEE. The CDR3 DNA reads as TGTGCCAGCAGCGTAGCTGGCCATGGCTACACCTTC. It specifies CASSVAGHGYTF.

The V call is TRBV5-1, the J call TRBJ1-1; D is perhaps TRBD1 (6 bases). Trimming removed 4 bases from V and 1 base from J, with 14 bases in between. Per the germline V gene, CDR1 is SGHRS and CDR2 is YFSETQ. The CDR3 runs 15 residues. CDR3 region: CASSHYRVGNTEAFF. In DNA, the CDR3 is TGCGCCAGCAGCCATTACAGGGTGGGGAACACTGAAGCTTTCTTT.

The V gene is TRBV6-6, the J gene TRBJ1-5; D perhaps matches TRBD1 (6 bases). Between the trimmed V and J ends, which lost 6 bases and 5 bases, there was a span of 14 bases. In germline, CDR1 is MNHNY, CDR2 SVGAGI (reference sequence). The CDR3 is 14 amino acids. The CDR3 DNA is TGTGCCAGCAGCTCACAGGGTGGCGATCAGCCCCAGCATTTT. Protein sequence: CASSSQGGDQPQHF.

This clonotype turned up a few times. CDR3 nucleotides: TGTGCCAGCAGCGGACAGGGGTCCTTTCAGGATGAGCAGTTCTTC. This gives the protein CASSGQGSFQDEQFF. The chain has TRBV12-3 or TRBV12-4 and TRBJ2-1; 9 bases line up with TRBD1. V trimming: 6 bases; J trimming: 8 bases; junction bases outside the gene matches: 11. This CDR3 region has 15 residues.

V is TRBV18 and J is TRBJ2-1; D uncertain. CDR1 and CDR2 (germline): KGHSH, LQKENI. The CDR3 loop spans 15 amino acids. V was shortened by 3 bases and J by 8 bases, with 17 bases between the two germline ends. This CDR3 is CASSPAFLGFDEQFF. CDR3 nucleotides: TGTGCCAGCTCACCGGCTTTTCTAGGGTTCGATGAGCAGTTCTTC.

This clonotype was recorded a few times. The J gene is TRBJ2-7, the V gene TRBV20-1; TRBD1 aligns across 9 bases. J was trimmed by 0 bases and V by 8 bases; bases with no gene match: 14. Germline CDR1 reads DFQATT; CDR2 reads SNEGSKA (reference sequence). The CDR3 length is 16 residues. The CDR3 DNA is TGCAGTACCGAATATTCCGGGACAGGGACCTCCTACGAGCAGTACTTC. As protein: CSTEYSGTGTSYEQYF.

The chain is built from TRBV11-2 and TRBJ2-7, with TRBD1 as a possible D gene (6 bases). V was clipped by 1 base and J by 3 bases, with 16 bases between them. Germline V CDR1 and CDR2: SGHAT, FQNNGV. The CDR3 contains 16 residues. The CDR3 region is CASSLVRGGPNYEQYF. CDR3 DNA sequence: TGTGCCAGCAGCTTAGTTAGAGGGGGACCCAACTACGAGCAGTACTTC.